What follows is one T cell receptor beta chain and its context. Its cognate antigen is unknown. This entry is derived from a study of follicular helper T cells after annual influenza vaccination. Study conclusions and caveats: Each annual vaccination recalled recurring oligoclonal ICOS+CD38+ cTfh clonotypes. Only roughly 9-20% of analyzed cells yielded productive TCRB sequences.

TCRB sequencing was done at Survey resolution level. The assay was immunoSEQ multiplex PCR, and TCRdb's table has in-frame clones only and misses some. This sample yields 13,000 to 15,000 clones, of which nearly 80% are seen a single time; 0.44% belongs to the top ten. The germline V gene has CDR1 SGHRS and CDR2 YFSETQ. The CDR3 length is 15 residues. With 5 bases clipped from V and 1 base from J, the junction kept 7 bases outside the gene matches. Sample time point: 2015-2016 season, pre-vaccination. Excluded were substance abuse, HIV/AIDS, active cancer, immunomodulatory drugs and active illness. This chain uses TRBV5-1 with TRBJ2-3; 7 bases are a match to TRBD2. The input for sequencing was CXCR5- memory CD4+ T cells sorted from blood, taken on the day of influenza vaccination. The receptor comes from an adult who received the influenza vaccine. The CDR3 region is CASSYQRGGTDTQYF. CDR3 coding DNA: TGCGCCAGCAGTTACCAGCGGGGCGGCACAGATACGCAGTATTTT.